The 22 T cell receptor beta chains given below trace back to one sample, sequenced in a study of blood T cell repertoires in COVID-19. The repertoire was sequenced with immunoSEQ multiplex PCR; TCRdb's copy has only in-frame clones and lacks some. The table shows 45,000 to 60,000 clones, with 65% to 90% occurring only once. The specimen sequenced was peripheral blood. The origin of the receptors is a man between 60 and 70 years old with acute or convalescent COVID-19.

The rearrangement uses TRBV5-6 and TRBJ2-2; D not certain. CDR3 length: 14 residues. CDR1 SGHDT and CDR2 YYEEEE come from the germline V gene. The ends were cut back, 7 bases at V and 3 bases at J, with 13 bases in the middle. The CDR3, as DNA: TGTGCCAGCGCGATCACGGTTGACACCGGGGAGCTGTTTTTT. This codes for CASAITVDTGELFF.

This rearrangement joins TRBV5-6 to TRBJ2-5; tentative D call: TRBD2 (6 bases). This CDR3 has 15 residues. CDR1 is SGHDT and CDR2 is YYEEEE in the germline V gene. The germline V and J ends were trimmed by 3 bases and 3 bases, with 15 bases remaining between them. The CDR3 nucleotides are TGTGCCAGCAGCTGGGGGGTGGCGCAGAAAGAGACCCAGTACTTC. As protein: CASSWGVAQKETQYF.

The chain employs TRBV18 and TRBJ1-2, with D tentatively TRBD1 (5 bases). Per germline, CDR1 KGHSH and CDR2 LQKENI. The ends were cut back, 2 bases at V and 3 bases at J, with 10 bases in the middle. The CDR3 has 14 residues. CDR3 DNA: TGTGCCAGCTCACCAGGATCGGGGGACTATGGCTACACCTTC. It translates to CASSPGSGDYGYTF.

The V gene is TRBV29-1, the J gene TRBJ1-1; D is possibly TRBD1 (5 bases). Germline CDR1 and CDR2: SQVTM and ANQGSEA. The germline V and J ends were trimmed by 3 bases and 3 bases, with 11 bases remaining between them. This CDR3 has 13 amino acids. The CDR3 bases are TGCAGCGTTGATACAGGTCGGGACACTGAAGCTTTCTTT. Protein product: CSVDTGRDTEAFF.

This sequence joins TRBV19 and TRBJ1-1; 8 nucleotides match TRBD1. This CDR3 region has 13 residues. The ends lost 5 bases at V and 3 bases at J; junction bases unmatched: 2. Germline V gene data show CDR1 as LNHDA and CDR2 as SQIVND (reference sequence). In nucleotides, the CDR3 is TGTGCCAGTAGTCCAGGGGGCTACACTGAAGCTTTCTTT. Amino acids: CASSPGGYTEAFF.

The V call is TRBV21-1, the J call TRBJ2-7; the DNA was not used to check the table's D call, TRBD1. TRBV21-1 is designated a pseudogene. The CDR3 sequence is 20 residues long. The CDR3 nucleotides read TGTGCCAGCAGCAAAAAACGGGTCAAAACGGGGACAAGAACCTCCTACGAGCAGTACTTC. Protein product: CASSKKRVKTGTRTSYEQYF.

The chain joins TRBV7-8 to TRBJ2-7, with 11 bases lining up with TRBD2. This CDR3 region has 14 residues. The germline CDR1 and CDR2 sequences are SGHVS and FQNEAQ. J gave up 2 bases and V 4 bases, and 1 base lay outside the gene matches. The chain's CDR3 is CASSSGLAAYEQYF. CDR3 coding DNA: TGTGCCAGCAGCTCGGGACTAGCGGCCTACGAGCAGTACTTC.

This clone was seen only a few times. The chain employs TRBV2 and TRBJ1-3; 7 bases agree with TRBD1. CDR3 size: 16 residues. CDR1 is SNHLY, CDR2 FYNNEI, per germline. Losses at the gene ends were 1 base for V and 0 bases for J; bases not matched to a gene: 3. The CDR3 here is CASSEGQGNSGNTIYF. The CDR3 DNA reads TGTGCCAGCAGTGAAGGACAGGGAAACTCTGGAAACACCATATATTTT.

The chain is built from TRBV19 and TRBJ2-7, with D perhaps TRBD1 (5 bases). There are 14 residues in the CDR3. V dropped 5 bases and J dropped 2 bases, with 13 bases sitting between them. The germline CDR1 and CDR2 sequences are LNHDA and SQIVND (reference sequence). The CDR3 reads CASSVRVQPYEQYF. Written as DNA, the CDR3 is TGTGCCAGTAGTGTCAGGGTACAACCCTACGAGCAGTACTTC. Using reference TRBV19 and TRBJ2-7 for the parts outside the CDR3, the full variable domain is DGGITQSPKYLFRKEGQNVTLSCEQNLNHDAMYWYRQDPGQGLRLIYYSQIVNDFQKGDIAEGYSVSREKKESFPLTVTSAQKNPTAFYLCASSVRVQPYEQYFGPGTRLTVT.

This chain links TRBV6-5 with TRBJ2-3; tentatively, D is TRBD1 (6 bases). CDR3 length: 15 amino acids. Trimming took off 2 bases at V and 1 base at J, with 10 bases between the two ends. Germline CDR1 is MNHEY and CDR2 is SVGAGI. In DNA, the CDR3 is TGTGCCAGCAGTTACGAAAGACAGGGCACAGATACGCAGTATTTT. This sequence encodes CASSYERQGTDTQYF.

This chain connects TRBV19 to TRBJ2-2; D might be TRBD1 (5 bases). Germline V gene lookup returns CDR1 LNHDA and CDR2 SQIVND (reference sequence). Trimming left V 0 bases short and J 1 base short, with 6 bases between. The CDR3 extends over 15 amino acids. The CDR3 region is CASSIDRVNTGELFF. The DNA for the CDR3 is TGTGCCAGTAGTATAGACAGGGTGAACACCGGGGAGCTGTTTTTT.

The chain's CDR3 is CASSFAGTSMSEQFF. The CDR3 DNA reads as TGTGCCAGCAGCTTTGCCGGGACTAGCATGAGTGAGCAGTTCTTC. The gene calls are TRBV4-2 and TRBJ2-1, with 9 nucleotides matching TRBD2. The CDR3 is 15 amino acids. J was trimmed by 9 bases and V by 5 bases; bases with no gene match: 11. Looked up from germline, CDR1 is LGHNA and CDR2 is YNFKEQ.

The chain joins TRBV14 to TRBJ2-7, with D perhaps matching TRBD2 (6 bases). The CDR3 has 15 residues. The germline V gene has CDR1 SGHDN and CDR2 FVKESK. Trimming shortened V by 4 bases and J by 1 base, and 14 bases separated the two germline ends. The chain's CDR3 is CASSLSHGGSYEQYF. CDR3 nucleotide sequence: TGTGCCAGCAGCCTGTCTCACGGGGGATCCTACGAGCAGTACTTC.

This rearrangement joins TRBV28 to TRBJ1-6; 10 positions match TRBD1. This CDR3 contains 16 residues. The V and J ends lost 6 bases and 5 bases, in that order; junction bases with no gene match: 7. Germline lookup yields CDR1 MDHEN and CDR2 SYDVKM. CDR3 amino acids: CASSPGTGVNNSPLHF. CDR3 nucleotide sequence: TGTGCCAGCAGCCCAGGGACAGGGGTCAATAATTCACCCCTCCACTTT.

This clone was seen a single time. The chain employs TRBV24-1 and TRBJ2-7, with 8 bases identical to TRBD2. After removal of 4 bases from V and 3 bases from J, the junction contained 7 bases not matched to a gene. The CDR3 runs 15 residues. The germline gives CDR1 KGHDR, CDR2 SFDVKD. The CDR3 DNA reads TGTGCCACCAGTGACTTATCAGCGGGAGTCTACGAGCAGTACTTC. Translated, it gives CATSDLSAGVYEQYF.

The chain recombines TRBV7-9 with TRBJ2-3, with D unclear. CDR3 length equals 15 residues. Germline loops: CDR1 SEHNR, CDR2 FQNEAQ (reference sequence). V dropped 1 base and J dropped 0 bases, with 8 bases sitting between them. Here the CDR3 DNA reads TGTGCCAGCAGCTTAGGACTGACTAGCACAGATACGCAGTATTTT. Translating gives CASSLGLTSTDTQYF.

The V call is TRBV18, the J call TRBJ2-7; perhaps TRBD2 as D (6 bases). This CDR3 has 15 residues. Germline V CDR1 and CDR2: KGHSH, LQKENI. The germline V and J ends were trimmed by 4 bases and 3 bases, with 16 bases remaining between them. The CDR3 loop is CASSLSLEGGYEQYF. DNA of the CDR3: TGTGCCAGCTCACTGTCCTTGGAGGGCGGCTACGAGCAGTACTTC.

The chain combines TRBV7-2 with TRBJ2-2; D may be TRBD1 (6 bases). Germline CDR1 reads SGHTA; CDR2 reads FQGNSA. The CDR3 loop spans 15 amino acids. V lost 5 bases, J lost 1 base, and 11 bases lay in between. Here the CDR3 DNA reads TGTGCCAGCAGCCACCGGGACAAGAACACCGGGGAGCTGTTTTTT. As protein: CASSHRDKNTGELFF.

This chain's CDR3 is CASSQREVAGANVLTF. In DNA, the CDR3 is TGCGCCAGCAGCCAAAGGGAGGTTGCTGGGGCCAACGTCCTGACTTTC. The rearrangement links TRBV5-1 to TRBJ2-6; D is possibly TRBD2 (6 bases). Per the germline V gene, CDR1 is SGHRS and CDR2 is YFSETQ. This CDR3 is built from 16 residues. The V and J ends lost 4 bases and 2 bases respectively, with 13 bases between them.

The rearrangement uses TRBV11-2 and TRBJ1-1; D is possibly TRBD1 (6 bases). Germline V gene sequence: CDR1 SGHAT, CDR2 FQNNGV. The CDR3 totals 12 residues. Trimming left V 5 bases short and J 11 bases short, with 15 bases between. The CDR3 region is CASSRNRELAFF. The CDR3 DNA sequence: TGTGCCAGCAGCCGGAACAGGGAGCTGGCTTTCTTT.

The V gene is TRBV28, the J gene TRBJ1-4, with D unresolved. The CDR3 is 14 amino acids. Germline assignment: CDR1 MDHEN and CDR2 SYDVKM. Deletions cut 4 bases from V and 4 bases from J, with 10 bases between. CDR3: CASSSVRYNEKLFF. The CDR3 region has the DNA TGTGCCAGCAGTTCCGTCCGGTATAATGAAAAACTGTTTTTT.

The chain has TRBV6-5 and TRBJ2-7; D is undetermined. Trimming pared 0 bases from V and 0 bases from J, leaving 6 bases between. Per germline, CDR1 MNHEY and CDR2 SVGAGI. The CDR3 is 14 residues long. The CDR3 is CASSYSPGSYEQYF. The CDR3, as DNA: TGTGCCAGCAGTTACTCCCCGGGCTCCTACGAGCAGTACTTC.